Shown below are 22 T cell receptor beta chains from a single sample sequenced in a study of blood T cell repertoires in COVID-19. Sequencing used immunoSEQ multiplex PCR; TCRdb keeps in-frame clones, though not all of them. The sample records fewer than 65,000 clones, approximately 87% being singletons. The sequenced material came from peripheral blood. These receptors all come from a human donor in a cohort sampled during active COVID-19.

The chain uses TRBV9 and TRBJ2-7; 7 bases match TRBD1. J gave up 1 base and V 7 bases, and 8 bases lay outside the gene matches. The CDR3 covers 14 residues. The germline V gene encodes CDR1 SGDLS and CDR2 YYNGEE. CDR3 residues: CASARGPGSYEQYF. For the CDR3, the DNA is TGTGCCAGCGCGAGGGGGCCTGGGTCCTACGAGCAGTACTTC.

The V gene is TRBV7-2, the J gene TRBJ1-6; tentatively, D is TRBD1 (5 bases). Per germline, CDR1 SGHTA and CDR2 FQGNSA. The V end was cut by 5 bases, the J end by 7 bases, with 18 bases between. This CDR3 spans 16 amino acids. In nucleotides, the CDR3 is TGTGCCAGCAGCGCCTCAGGGAATATCCCCAATTCACCCCTCCACTTT. It translates to CASSASGNIPNSPLHF.

The chain uses TRBV2 and TRBJ1-1, with 10 bases that match TRBD1. The V gene end was trimmed by 8 bases and the J gene end by 1 base; junction bases not matched to a gene: 7. From germline, CDR1 is SNHLY and CDR2 FYNNEI. The CDR3 extends over 15 amino acids. CDR3 sequence: CASQMDRGGNTEAFF. The CDR3 nucleotides read TGTGCCAGCCAGATGGACAGGGGGGGGAACACTGAAGCTTTCTTT.

The rearrangement links TRBV28 to TRBJ2-3; D is ambiguous. The V end was cut by 3 bases, the J end by 0 bases, with 10 bases between. CDR1 is MDHEN, CDR2 SYDVKM, per germline. This CDR3 is built from 15 residues. This CDR3 reads CASSFIAPSTDTQYF. CDR3 coding DNA: TGTGCCAGCAGTTTCATAGCCCCTAGCACAGATACGCAGTATTTT.

The chain carries TRBV5-8 and TRBJ2-7, with D possibly TRBD1 on 6 matching bases. From germline, CDR1 is SGHTS and CDR2 YDEGEE. CDR3 length: 15 amino acids. The V gene lost 1 base and the J gene lost 3 bases, with 14 bases spanning the gap. The DNA of the CDR3 is TGTGCCAGCAGCTTGAGTTTTCAGGGGTTCTACGAGCAGTACTTC. Its translation: CASSLSFQGFYEQYF.

The chain is built from TRBV25-1 and TRBJ2-6, with D maybe TRBD1 (6 bases). The CDR3 runs 18 residues. V lost 2 bases to trimming and J lost 1 base, with 15 bases between them. Germline-derived CDR1 and CDR2 are MGHDK and SYGVNS. The chain's CDR3 is CASSEGQSDWSGANVLTF. DNA of the CDR3: TGTGCCAGCAGTGAAGGACAGTCCGACTGGTCTGGGGCCAACGTCCTGACTTTC.

This rearrangement joins TRBV9 to TRBJ1-6; D unresolved. Trimming pared 0 bases from V and 0 bases from J, leaving 7 bases between. This CDR3 has 16 amino acids. Germline-derived CDR1 and CDR2 are SGDLS and YYNGEE. The CDR3: CASSVGSSSYNSPLHF. Written as DNA, the CDR3 is TGTGCCAGCAGCGTAGGCTCGAGCTCCTATAATTCACCCCTCCACTTT.

Only one count was recorded for this clone. The V call is TRBV11-3, the J call TRBJ1-1, with a tentative D call TRBD1 (6 bases). CDR3 length: 14 residues. V lost 5 bases, J lost 7 bases, and 17 bases lay in between. Germline lookup yields CDR1 SGHNT and CDR2 YENEEA. The CDR3 DNA reads as TGTGCCAGCAGCCCCGCTGGGCCGGACAGTGAAGCTTTCTTT. Its translation is CASSPAGPDSEAFF. Complete variable domain (other parts from reference TRBV11-3 and TRBJ1-1): EAGVVQSPRYKIIEKKQPVAFWCNPISGHNTLYWYLQNLGQGPELLIRYENEEAVDDSQLPKDRFSAERLKGVDSTLKIQPAELGDSAVYLCASSPAGPDSEAFFGQGTRLTVV.

By frequency in the sample, this clone is medium-sized. The chain recombines TRBV4-3 with TRBJ2-1; 12 positions match TRBD2. The CDR3 is 16 amino acids. From germline, CDR1 is LGHNA and CDR2 YSLEER. V was pared by 2 bases and J by 6 bases, with 5 bases of the junction left unmatched. Here the CDR3 DNA reads TGCGCCAGCAGCCAACCTGGACTAGCGGGGCCCAATGAGCAGTTCTTC. Its protein is CASSQPGLAGPNEQFF.

This clone was seen once. The genes are TRBV4-3 and TRBJ2-5; D unresolved. The CDR3 has 13 residues. The V gene lost 4 bases and the J gene lost 1 base, with 7 bases spanning the gap. Per germline, CDR1 LGHNA and CDR2 YSLEER. Here the CDR3 reads CASSRVIQETQYF. DNA of the CDR3: TGCGCCAGCAGCCGAGTAATCCAAGAGACCCAGTACTTC.

In its sample, this clone was seen a few times. This chain uses TRBV3-1 (or the pseudogene TRBV3-2) with TRBJ2-2; 8 positions agree with TRBD2. V dropped 1 base and J dropped 1; count of bases not matched to a gene: 2. The CDR3 length is 16 residues. Germline V gives CDR1 LGHDT, CDR2 YNNKEL (reference sequence). The CDR3 DNA reads as TGTGCCAGCAGCCAAGGGAGCGGGGGGAACACCGGGGAGCTGTTTTTT. Translating gives CASSQGSGGNTGELFF.

V is TRBV6-6 and J is TRBJ2-3; D uncertain. CDR3 length: 13 residues. CDR1 MNHNY and CDR2 SVGAGI come from the germline V gene (reference sequence). Between the trimmed V and J ends, which lost 8 bases and 1 base, there was a span of 10 bases. Here the CDR3 DNA reads TGTGCCAGCCGCCTTGAGGGCACAGATACGCAGTATTTT. As protein: CASRLEGTDTQYF.

This chain joins TRBV6-6 and TRBJ1-1; possibly TRBD1 for D (6 bases). The germline gives CDR1 MNHNY, CDR2 SVGAGI (reference sequence). Between the trimmed V and J ends, which lost 6 bases and 1 base, there was a span of 18 bases. The CDR3 has 16 amino acids. Here the CDR3 reads CASSLPPRGTNTEAFF. The CDR3 coding sequence is TGTGCCAGCAGCCTACCTCCGAGGGGGACGAACACTGAAGCTTTCTTT.

The V and J genes are TRBV9 and TRBJ2-5; 13 bases align to TRBD2. Germline loops: CDR1 SGDLS, CDR2 YYNGEE. CDR3 length equals 16 residues. V lost 3 bases to trimming and J lost 2 bases; unmatched junction nucleotides: 4. As DNA, the CDR3 is TGTGCCAGCAGCGCGGCGGGACTAGCGGGACAAGAGACCCAGTACTTC. Encoded protein: CASSAAGLAGQETQYF.

The V gene is TRBV18, the J gene TRBJ1-1, with D unresolved. V lost 6 bases and J 3 bases, leaving 14 bases between the germline ends. CDR3 size: 14 residues. In germline, CDR1 is KGHSH, CDR2 LQKENI. The CDR3 reads CASSTGGYDTEAFF. The CDR3 DNA follows: TGTGCCAGCTCCACTGGAGGGTATGACACTGAAGCTTTCTTT.

This clone has more than one count but fewer than ten. The rearrangement joins TRBV18 to TRBJ2-7; 8 bases line up with TRBD1. With V trimmed by 3 bases and J by 7 bases, 8 bases remained unmatched. This CDR3 comprises 14 residues. Germline CDR1 KGHSH, CDR2 LQKENI. For the CDR3, the DNA is TGTGCCAGCTCACCGAACAGGGGGGCCTTAGAGCAGTACTTC. It translates to CASSPNRGALEQYF.

The V gene is TRBV10-3, the J gene TRBJ2-3; 10 positions agree with TRBD2. V trimming: 4 bases; J trimming: 4 bases; junction bases outside the gene matches: 5. CDR3 length: 15 residues. The germline CDR1 and CDR2 sequences are ENHRY and SYGVKD. CDR3 protein: CAISAAGGPSDTQYF. In DNA form, the CDR3 reads TGTGCCATCAGTGCAGCGGGGGGGCCATCAGATACGCAGTATTTT.

For the CDR3, the DNA is TGTGCCAGCTCACCAACCAGCTCGGCGGGCAATCAGCCCCAGCATTTT. Translation: CASSPTSSAGNQPQHF. The chain carries TRBV18 and TRBJ1-5; D unclear. This CDR3 comprises 16 residues. Germline V CDR1 and CDR2: KGHSH, LQKENI. The V and J ends lost 2 bases and 2 bases respectively, with 13 bases between them.

This chain's CDR3 is CASSLGTRQSNYGYTF. The CDR3 DNA sequence: TGTGCCAGCAGCCTAGGAACTCGACAGAGTAACTATGGCTACACCTTC. The rearrangement uses TRBV7-2 and TRBJ1-2, with D maybe TRBD1 (5 bases). Germline CDR1 and CDR2: SGHTA and FQGNSA. This CDR3 has 16 amino acids. Trimming removed 5 bases at V and 1 base at J, with 17 bases between. The full variable domain, completed using reference TRBV7-2 and TRBJ1-2, is GAGVSQSPSNKVTEKGKDVELRCDPISGHTALYWYRQSLGQGLEFLIYFQGNSAPDKSGLPSDRFSAERTGGSVSTLTIQRTQQEDSAVYLCASSLGTRQSNYGYTFGSGTRLTVV.

The CDR3 is CASSLTTGSNTEAFF. In DNA form, the CDR3 reads TGTGCCAGCAGCTTAACGACAGGATCTAACACTGAAGCTTTCTTT. The chain has TRBV11-2 and TRBJ1-1, with a tentative D call TRBD1 (6 bases). Trimming took 2 bases from V and 2 from J, leaving 12 bases between them. Germline CDR1 and CDR2: SGHAT and FQNNGV. The CDR3 is made up of 15 amino acids.

The chain combines TRBV6-1 with TRBJ2-3, with a possible D match to TRBD1 (5 bases). The germline V gene encodes CDR1 MNHNS and CDR2 SASEGT. This CDR3 has 15 residues. V lost 3 bases and J lost 1, with 11 bases in between. CDR3 coding DNA: TGTGCCAGCAGTGATTTTGCACAGGGCACAGATACGCAGTATTTT. Residues: CASSDFAQGTDTQYF.

The chain joins TRBV5-8 to TRBJ1-5; a possible D gene is TRBD1 (6 bases). Germline V gene sequence: CDR1 SGHTS, CDR2 YDEGEE. The CDR3 is 16 residues long. V shed 0 bases and J shed 4 bases, with 14 bases lying between them. The DNA for the CDR3 is TGTGCCAGCAGCTTGGCCTCAGGGGTTGGGAATCAGCCCCAGCATTTT. This gives the protein CASSLASGVGNQPQHF. The variable domain in full, with the rest retrieved from reference TRBV5-8 and TRBJ1-5, is EAGVTQSPTHLIKTRGQQATLRCSPISGHTSVYWYQQALGLGLQFLLWYDEGEERNRGNFPPRFSGRQFPNYSSELNVNALELEDSALYLCASSLASGVGNQPQHFGDGTRLSIL.